This passage covers 31 T cell receptor beta chains from one sample sequenced in a study of cytomegalovirus exposure and HLA in healthy donors. PCR amplification relied on 60 Vbeta primers (plus 13 Jbeta primers). Clones were read by immunoSEQ multiplex PCR, and TCRdb kept only the in-frame ones, dropping some. The sample lists 120,000 or so clones, about three quarters occurring once. The specimen was PBMCs. Source of these receptors: a human donor in good health.

The chain has TRBV4-2 and TRBJ1-4, with TRBD1 identical over 7 bases. After removal of 4 bases from V and 7 bases from J, the junction contained 9 bases not matched to a gene. The germline V gene has CDR1 LGHNA and CDR2 YNFKEQ. The length of the CDR3 is 15 residues. The CDR3 spells CASSPDRAFGEKLFF. The CDR3 DNA follows: TGTGCCAGCAGCCCCGACAGGGCATTTGGTGAAAAACTGTTTTTT.

The gene calls are TRBV18 and TRBJ2-3, with no clear D. The length of the CDR3 is 12 residues. CDR1 KGHSH and CDR2 LQKENI come from the germline V gene. V was trimmed by 4 bases and J by 6 bases, leaving 8 bases between them. CDR3 DNA sequence: TGTGCCAGCTCACTAATCGGGGATACGCAGTATTTT. Translating gives CASSLIGDTQYF.

The CDR3, as DNA: TGTGCCAGCAGTGAAGCGCTTCCAGGGGACTATCTTAATTCTAACTATGGCTACACCTTC. Encoded protein: CASSEALPGDYLNSNYGYTF. The chain has TRBV6-1 and TRBJ1-2; tentatively, D is TRBD1 (6 bases). The ends were cut back, 0 bases at V and 0 bases at J, with 23 bases in the middle. Germline lookup yields CDR1 MNHNS and CDR2 SASEGT. The CDR3 contains 20 residues.

This clone is a singleton in its sample. V usage is TRBV6-6 and J usage is TRBJ2-5, with D possibly being TRBD1 (6 bases). V lost 2 bases to trimming and J lost 3 bases, with 13 bases between them. CDR3 size: 15 residues. Germline V gene sequence: CDR1 MNHNY, CDR2 SVGAGI (reference sequence). CDR3 residues: CASSYVRRTEETQYF. DNA of the CDR3: TGTGCCAGCAGTTACGTGAGGCGGACAGAAGAGACCCAGTACTTC.

This clone was detected once. J is TRBJ2-3 and V is TRBV7-3; 8 bases are shared with TRBD2. V was pared by 5 bases and J by 1 base, with 8 bases of the junction left unmatched. Germline V gene lookup returns CDR1 SGHTA and CDR2 FQGTGA. This CDR3 comprises 16 residues. The CDR3 here is CASSALAGGGTDTQYF. Here the CDR3 DNA reads TGTGCCAGCAGCGCCCTGGCGGGGGGTGGCACAGATACGCAGTATTTT.

This clone was detected only a few times. The CDR3, as DNA: TGTGCCAGCAGGGACGGGCGGAGGGCAGATACGCAGTATTTT. Its translation: CASRDGRRADTQYF. The chain has TRBV6-6 and TRBJ2-3; D is possibly TRBD2 (6 bases). Trimming pared 6 bases from V and 4 bases from J, leaving 14 bases between. The CDR3 has 14 amino acids. Germline assignment: CDR1 MNHNY and CDR2 SVGAGI (reference sequence).

This chain connects TRBV5-1 to TRBJ2-3, with D perhaps TRBD1 (5 bases). The CDR3 totals 14 residues. Trimming shortened V by 4 bases and J by 5 bases, and 14 bases separated the two germline ends. Germline CDR1 and CDR2: SGHRS and YFSETQ. CDR3 sequence (DNA): TGCGCCAGCAGCCTAGGACAAAGTGGAGATACGCAGTATTTT. It is translated as CASSLGQSGDTQYF.

The rearrangement uses TRBV15 and TRBJ2-1; 7 bases align to TRBD1. V gave up 6 bases and J gave up 1 base; unmatched junction bases: 6. The CDR3 is made up of 15 amino acids. Germline CDR1 is LNHNV and CDR2 is YYDKDF (reference sequence). The CDR3 protein is CATRRQGVSYNEQFF. CDR3 in DNA: TGTGCCACCAGACGTCAGGGGGTATCCTACAATGAGCAGTTCTTC.

V is TRBV6-6 and J is TRBJ2-2; 10 bases fit TRBD1. The CDR3 contains 15 residues. The germline V gene encodes CDR1 MNHNY and CDR2 SVGAGI (reference sequence). The V and J ends lost 5 bases and 4 bases, in that order; junction bases with no gene match: 4. The CDR3 sequence: CASSRGQGITGELFF. CDR3 DNA sequence: TGTGCCAGCAGTAGGGGACAGGGGATCACCGGGGAGCTGTTTTTT.

The chain carries TRBV5-4 and TRBJ2-1; D is possibly TRBD1 (6 bases). The CDR3 contains 17 residues. V lost 5 bases, J lost 2 bases, and 20 bases lay in between. Germline CDR1 reads SGHNT; CDR2 reads YYREEE (reference sequence). The CDR3 region is CASSSPFTGSPYNEQFF. In DNA, the CDR3 is TGTGCCAGCAGTTCCCCCTTCACAGGGTCCCCCTACAATGAGCAGTTCTTC.

The rearrangement uses TRBV19 and TRBJ1-3, with 8 nucleotides matching TRBD1. This CDR3 contains 19 residues. Losses at the gene ends were 3 bases for V and 0 bases for J; bases not matched to a gene: 13. Germline values: CDR1 LNHDA, CDR2 SQIVND (reference sequence). The CDR3 DNA reads as TGTGCCAGTAGTATGTGGACAGGGCCAGAGTCTTTCTCTGGAAACACCATATATTTT. It codes for CASSMWTGPESFSGNTIYF.

This clone has just a few counts. The V and J genes are TRBV7-8 and TRBJ2-3, with TRBD2 identical over 8 bases. Per germline, CDR1 SGHVS and CDR2 FQNEAQ. V shed 5 bases, J shed 4 bases, and the junction held 11 bases outside the gene matches. The CDR3 runs to 16 residues. DNA for the CDR3: TGTGCCAGCAGCCCAGGGACTAGGGGGTTGGCAGATACGCAGTATTTT. Protein: CASSPGTRGLADTQYF. Looking up the rest from reference TRBV7-8 and TRBJ2-3 gives the full variable domain: GAGVSQSPRYKVAKRGQDVALRCDPISGHVSLFWYQQALGQGPEFLTYFQNEAQLDKSGLPSDRFFAERPEGSVSTLKIQRTQQEDSAVYLCASSPGTRGLADTQYFGPGTRLTVL.

The table lists this clone with a few counts. The chain is built from TRBV5-1 and TRBJ1-1, with TRBD1 matching over 7 bases. This CDR3 comprises 11 residues. V gave up 4 bases and J gave up 8 bases; unmatched junction bases: 2. The germline V gene encodes CDR1 SGHRS and CDR2 YFSETQ. The CDR3 DNA follows: TGCGCCAGCAGCGAGGACAGGGAAGCTTTCTTT. It encodes CASSEDREAFF.

This clone has just one count. Within the sample, other DNA sequences also encode this same CDR3. V gene TRBV19 combines with J gene TRBJ1-6, with a weak D call TRBD1 (6 bases). This CDR3 has 15 amino acids. Germline V gives CDR1 LNHDA, CDR2 SQIVND (reference sequence). Between the trimmed V and J ends, which lost 5 bases and 12 bases, there was a span of 20 bases. The CDR3 region is CASSQPRQGIRPLHF. Here the CDR3 DNA reads TGTGCCAGTAGTCAGCCCCGGCAGGGGATTCGACCCCTCCACTTT. The whole variable domain, filled in from reference TRBV19 and TRBJ1-6, reads DGGITQSPKYLFRKEGQNVTLSCEQNLNHDAMYWYRQDPGQGLRLIYYSQIVNDFQKGDIAEGYSVSREKKESFPLTVTSAQKNPTAFYLCASSQPRQGIRPLHFGNGTRLTVT.

The table lists this clone with a count of one. The V and J genes are TRBV19 and TRBJ1-1; weak D call: TRBD1 (5 bases). Germline V gene data show CDR1 as LNHDA and CDR2 as SQIVND (reference sequence). Trimming took off 7 bases at V and 0 bases at J, with 15 bases between the two ends. This CDR3 is 15 amino acids long. CDR3 in DNA: TGTGCCAGTACCCCCACGGGGGGGTTGAACACTGAAGCTTTCTTT. Its protein product is CASTPTGGLNTEAFF.

This clone was picked up one time. The rearrangement uses TRBV19 and TRBJ2-3, with 9 bases aligning to TRBD2. The CDR3 loop spans 15 amino acids. V shed 4 bases, J shed 2 bases, and the junction held 4 bases outside the gene matches. Germline lookup yields CDR1 LNHDA and CDR2 SQIVND (reference sequence). CDR3 sequence (DNA): TGTGCCAGTAGTAGGCTAGCGGGGCTCACAGATACGCAGTATTTT. Amino acids: CASSRLAGLTDTQYF.

CDR3 region: CASSSSGVPYEQYF. The CDR3 DNA reads TGTGCCAGCAGTAGCTCCGGCGTACCTTACGAGCAGTACTTC. This sequence joins TRBV9 and TRBJ2-7, with no clear D. V gave up 5 bases and J gave up 4 bases, with 16 bases separating them. This CDR3 comprises 14 residues. CDR1 is SGDLS and CDR2 is YYNGEE in the germline V gene.

Of note for this clone: At one end the junction does not follow the germline gene, possibly because of a read error. The gene calls are TRBV7-7 and TRBJ2-7, with 7 positions matching TRBD2. The CDR3 is 14 amino acids. The germline gives CDR1 SSHAT, CDR2 FNYEAQ (reference sequence). The CDR3 nucleotides read TGTGCTAGCAGCCCCGGGAGCGGGGCCTACGAGCAGTACTTC. Translated, it gives CASSPGSGAYEQYF. Using reference TRBV7-7 and TRBJ2-7 for the parts outside the CDR3, the full variable domain is GAGVSQSPRYKVTKRGQDVTLRCDPISSHATLYWYQQALGQGPEFLTYFNYEAQPDKSGLPSDRFSAERPEGSISTLTIQRTEQRDSAMYRCASSPGSGAYEQYFGPGTRLTVT.

This rearrangement joins TRBV14 to TRBJ1-1; TRBD1 matches 7 bases. This CDR3 has 21 residues. Trimming cost V 1 base and J 0 bases; bases outside gene matches: 20. The V gene's germline CDR1 is SGHDN and CDR2 FVKESK. In DNA, the CDR3 is TGTGCCAGCAGCCAAGGCGGGATGACAGGGCGGTTTCTAACCATGAACACTGAAGCTTTCTTT. Its protein product is CASSQGGMTGRFLTMNTEAFF.

This clone occurred a few times. The CDR3 spells CASSPTLADTEAFF. CDR3 DNA sequence: TGTGCCAGCAGCCCAACACTGGCGGACACTGAAGCTTTCTTT. The chain is built from TRBV5-4 and TRBJ1-1; D ambiguous. The germline V and J ends were trimmed by 4 bases and 3 bases, with 13 bases remaining between them. This CDR3 has 14 amino acids. CDR1 and CDR2 from the germline V gene are SGHNT and YYREEE (reference sequence). Variable domain in full (rest from reference TRBV5-4 and TRBJ1-1): ETGVTQSPTHLIKTRGQQVTLRCSSQSGHNTVSWYQQALGQGPQFIFQYYREEENGRGNFPPRFSGLQFPNYSSELNVNALELDDSALYLCASSPTLADTEAFFGQGTRLTVV.

Worth noting for this clone: Other DNA sequences in the same sample also yield this CDR3. V and J are TRBV15 and TRBJ1-1; D gene uncertain. The germline CDR1 and CDR2 sequences are LNHNV and YYDKDF (reference sequence). V was cut by 0 bases and J by 1 base, with 6 bases left in between. The CDR3 length is 14 residues. For the CDR3, the DNA is TGTGCCACCAGCAGAGATCCAGAGAACACTGAAGCTTTCTTT. It encodes CATSRDPENTEAFF.

The chain recombines TRBV28 with TRBJ1-4, with TRBD1 matching 7 bases. This CDR3 has 14 residues. CDR1 is MDHEN, CDR2 SYDVKM, per germline. Trimming at V came to 6 bases and at J to 8 bases, leaving 9 bases not matched to a gene. CDR3 residues: CASRWEQGREKLFF. The CDR3 bases are TGTGCCAGCAGATGGGAACAGGGGCGAGAAAAACTGTTTTTT. The whole variable domain, remainder taken from reference TRBV28 and TRBJ1-4, is DVKVTQSSRYLVKRTGEKVFLECVQDMDHENMFWYRQDPGLGLRLIYFSYDVKMKEKGDIPEGYSVSREKKERFSLILESASTNQTSMYLCASRWEQGREKLFFGSGTQLSVL.

The chain joins TRBV6-1 to TRBJ2-1, with 7 bases that match TRBD1. The CDR3 is 14 amino acids. The germline gives CDR1 MNHNS, CDR2 SASEGT. V gave up 8 bases and J gave up 1 base; unmatched junction bases: 5. CDR3 sequence: CASSARGSYNEQFF. As DNA, the CDR3 is TGTGCCAGCTCCGCCAGGGGGTCCTACAATGAGCAGTTCTTC.

The rearrangement links TRBV19 to TRBJ2-6; maybe TRBD1 (6 bases). The ends were cut back, 6 bases at V and 0 bases at J, with 15 bases in the middle. The CDR3 length is 17 residues. Per the germline V gene, CDR1 is LNHDA and CDR2 is SQIVND (reference sequence). CDR3 DNA sequence: TGTGCCAGTAGGAAGGACAGCGCCTTCTCTGGGGCCAACGTCCTGACTTTC. Translated: CASRKDSAFSGANVLTF.

This clone was seen more than once but under ten times. The genes are TRBV6-5 and TRBJ1-4; TRBD1 aligns across 8 bases. V lost 4 bases and J lost 7; bases outside the gene matches: 2. Looked up from germline, CDR1 is MNHEY and CDR2 is SVGAGI. This CDR3 region has 13 residues. CDR3 sequence (DNA): TGTGCCAGCAGTTGGGACAGGTTTGAAAAACTGTTTTTT. It yields the protein CASSWDRFEKLFF.

The chain recombines TRBV10-1 with TRBJ2-4; the match to TRBD2 covers 7 bases. V lost 2 bases and J lost 7; bases outside the gene matches: 2. CDR3 length: 13 amino acids. Per germline, CDR1 WNHNN and CDR2 SYGVQD (reference sequence). The CDR3 protein is CASSENGGNIQYF. The CDR3 nucleotides read TGCGCCAGCAGTGAGAACGGGGGGAACATTCAGTACTTC.

Concerning this clone itself: One end of the junction fails to match germline, which may point to a read error. The chain combines TRBV7-9 with TRBJ1-2; D call uncertain. Germline loops: CDR1 SEHNR, CDR2 FQNEAQ (reference sequence). The CDR3 covers 12 residues. The CDR3 region is CSSKDEGDGYTF. CDR3 nucleotide sequence: TGTTCCAGTAAAGACGAGGGCGATGGCTACACCTTC.

The chain is built from TRBV2 and TRBJ2-5, with 8 bases fitting TRBD2. After removal of 11 bases from V and 5 bases from J, the junction contained 10 bases not matched to a gene. Germline values: CDR1 SNHLY, CDR2 FYNNEI. The CDR3 has 13 residues. The CDR3 loop is CAGGRRGEETQYF. CDR3 coding DNA: TGTGCCGGGGGGAGGCGGGGGGAGGAGACCCAGTACTTC.

The chain carries TRBV5-1 and TRBJ2-5; 13 nucleotides match TRBD2. With V trimmed by 4 bases and J by 4 bases, 7 bases remained unmatched. CDR3 length equals 16 residues. Looked up from germline, CDR1 is SGHRS and CDR2 is YFSETQ. The CDR3 region has the DNA TGCGCCAGCAGCGCCACTAGCGGGGGGGCCGGAGAGACCCAGTACTTC. It is translated as CASSATSGGAGETQYF. The variable domain in full, with the rest retrieved from reference TRBV5-1 and TRBJ2-5, is KAGVTQTPRYLIKTRGQQVTLSCSPISGHRSVSWYQQTPGQGLQFLFEYFSETQRNKGNFPGRFSGRQFSNSRSEMNVSTLELGDSALYLCASSATSGGAGETQYFGPGTRLLVL.

This rearrangement joins TRBV19 to TRBJ1-1; D gene unclear. There are 14 residues in the CDR3. Germline assignment: CDR1 LNHDA and CDR2 SQIVND (reference sequence). V was shortened by 7 bases and J by 0 bases, with 12 bases between the two germline ends. In nucleotides, the CDR3 is TGTGCCAGTACGGAACAGTTCATGAACACTGAAGCTTTCTTT. It is translated as CASTEQFMNTEAFF.

The V call is TRBV19, the J call TRBJ2-3; a possible D gene is TRBD2 (7 bases). The V end was cut by 3 bases, the J end by 5 bases, with 21 bases between. The CDR3 is 17 residues long. Germline loops: CDR1 LNHDA, CDR2 SQIVND (reference sequence). The CDR3 DNA is TGTGCCAGTAGTATGGGGCGGGGGACCCTACAGGGAGATACGCAGTATTTT. Residues: CASSMGRGTLQGDTQYF.